The following is a TCR beta chain sequence with its context. Other DNA sequences in the sample encode the same CDR3. The CDR3 sequence is 14 residues long. Trimming pared 2 bases from V and 5 bases from J, leaving 8 bases between. The germline gives CDR1 SGHRS, CDR2 YFSETQ. This entry comes from a study of blood T cell repertoires in COVID-19. As for the study in general: Samples representing acute and convalescent COVID-19 were sourced from the United States, Italy and Spain. PBMCs, B-cell-depleted T cells, or T cells provided the cDNA or gDNA that made up the material.

Original processing methods: Estimation of nucleated cell counts relied on the amplification of reference gene primers. Profiling relied on immunoSEQ multiplex PCR, and the TCRdb table lists in-frame clones only, not all of them. The D gene and trimming were derived from the DNA, and the V and J assignments and clone size from that table. The sample carries about 190,000 clones, under 80% recorded once. Material for sequencing was peripheral blood. The receptor was isolated from a man between 45 and 60 years old who had recovered from COVID-19. This chain uses TRBV5-1 with TRBJ1-6; maybe TRBD1 (6 bases). The chain's CDR3 is CASSLGQNNSPLHF. The DNA for the CDR3 is TGCGCCAGCAGCTTAGGACAGAATAATTCACCCCTCCACTTT. Looking up the rest from reference TRBV5-1 and TRBJ1-6 gives the full variable domain: KAGVTQTPRYLIKTRGQQVTLSCSPISGHRSVSWYQQTPGQGLQFLFEYFSETQRNKGNFPGRFSGRQFSNSRSEMNVSTLELGDSALYLCASSLGQNNSPLHFGNGTRLTVT.